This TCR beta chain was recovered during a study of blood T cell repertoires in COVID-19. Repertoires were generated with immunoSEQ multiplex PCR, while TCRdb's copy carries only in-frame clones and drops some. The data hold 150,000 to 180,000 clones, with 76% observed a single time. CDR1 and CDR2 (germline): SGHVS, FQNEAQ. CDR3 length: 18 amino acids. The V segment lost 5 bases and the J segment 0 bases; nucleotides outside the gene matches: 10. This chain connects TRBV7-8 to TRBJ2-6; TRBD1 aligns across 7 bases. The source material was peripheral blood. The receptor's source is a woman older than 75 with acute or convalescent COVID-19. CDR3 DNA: TGTGCCAGCAGCCAACGACAGGGAGTGGGCTCTGGGGCCAACGTCCTGACTTTC. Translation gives CASSQRQGVGSGANVLTF.